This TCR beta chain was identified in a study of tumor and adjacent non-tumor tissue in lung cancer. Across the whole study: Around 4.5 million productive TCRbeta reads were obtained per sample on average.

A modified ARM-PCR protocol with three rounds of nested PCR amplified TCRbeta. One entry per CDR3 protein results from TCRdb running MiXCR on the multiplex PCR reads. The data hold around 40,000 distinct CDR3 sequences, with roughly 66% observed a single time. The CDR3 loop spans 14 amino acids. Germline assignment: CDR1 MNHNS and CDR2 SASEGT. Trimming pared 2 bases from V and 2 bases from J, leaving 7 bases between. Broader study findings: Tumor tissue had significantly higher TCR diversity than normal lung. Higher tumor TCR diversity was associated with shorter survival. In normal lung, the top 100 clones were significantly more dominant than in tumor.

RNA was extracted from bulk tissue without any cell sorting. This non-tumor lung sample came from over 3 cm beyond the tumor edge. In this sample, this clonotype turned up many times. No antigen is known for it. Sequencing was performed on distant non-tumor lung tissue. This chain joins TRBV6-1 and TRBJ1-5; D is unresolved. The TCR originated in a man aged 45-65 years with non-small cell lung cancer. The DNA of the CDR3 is TGTGCCAGCAGTGAAATCGGCGGCAATCAGCCCCAGCATTTT. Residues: CASSEIGGNQPQHF.